The 23 T cell receptor beta chains below were found in one sample sequenced in a study of graft-versus-host responses after intestinal transplantation. Sequencing used immunoSEQ multiplex PCR; TCRdb keeps in-frame clones, though not all of them. The sample consists of 45,000 to 55,000 clones, 90% to 95% of them appearing once. This material consisted of PBMCs, taken around 800 days after a first intestinal transplant, on the day of a second. The source is a human patient who received an intestinal transplant, so some T cells may come from the graft donor.

The rearrangement uses TRBV7-9 and TRBJ2-5; TRBD1 matches at 8 bases. Trimming took 1 base from V and 3 from J; bases not matched to a gene: 4. Germline CDR1 and CDR2: SEHNR and FQNEAQ (reference sequence). This CDR3 has 15 residues. The CDR3 DNA is TGTGCCAGCAGCTTAGGGACAGGGCATGAAGAGACCCAGTACTTC. Translating it yields CASSLGTGHEETQYF.

In this sample, this clone turned up once. The gene calls are TRBV2 and TRBJ2-1; D remains unclear. The V end lost 7 bases, the J end lost 9 bases, and 13 bases lay between the germline ends. Germline V lookup: CDR1 SNHLY, CDR2 FYNNEI. The CDR3 is made up of 12 amino acids. The CDR3 reads CASNSNPVEQFF. The CDR3 DNA is TGTGCCAGCAATTCGAATCCGGTTGAGCAGTTCTTC. The whole variable domain, filled in from reference TRBV2 and TRBJ2-1, reads EPEVTQTPSHQVTQMGQEVILRCVPISNHLYFYWYRQILGQKVEFLVSFYNNEISEKSEIFDDQFSVERPDGSNFTLKIRSTKLEDSAMYFCASNSNPVEQFFGPGTRLTVL.

The rearrangement uses TRBV5-1 and TRBJ2-5; D is perhaps TRBD2 (5 bases). This CDR3 is built from 15 residues. V was shortened by 6 bases and J by 5 bases, with 20 bases between the two germline ends. Germline-derived CDR1 and CDR2 are SGHRS and YFSETQ. This CDR3 is CASTKEVGFLETQYF. CDR3 DNA sequence: TGCGCCAGCACCAAGGAGGTAGGGTTCCTGGAGACCCAGTACTTC.

The chain employs TRBV27 and TRBJ2-7; TRBD1 is a possible D gene (6 bases). This CDR3 region has 14 residues. The germline V gene encodes CDR1 MNHEY and CDR2 SMNVEV (reference sequence). Deletions cut 2 bases from V and 2 bases from J, with 10 bases between. As DNA, the CDR3 is TGTGCCAGCAGTTTAGAGGGGGTAACCTACGAGCAGTACTTC. Amino acids: CASSLEGVTYEQYF.

The chain employs TRBV5-8 and TRBJ2-7; 7 bases map to TRBD1. The CDR3 runs 13 residues. V lost 4 bases to trimming and J lost 4 bases; unmatched junction nucleotides: 5. CDR1 and CDR2 from the germline V gene are SGHTS and YDEGEE. The DNA for the CDR3 is TGTGCCAGCAGCCCCGGGACAGCGTACGAGCAGTACTTC. Encoded protein: CASSPGTAYEQYF. The full variable domain, rest sourced from reference TRBV5-8 and TRBJ2-7, is EAGVTQSPTHLIKTRGQQATLRCSPISGHTSVYWYQQALGLGLQFLLWYDEGEERNRGNFPPRFSGRQFPNYSSELNVNALELEDSALYLCASSPGTAYEQYFGPGTRLTVT.

The gene calls are TRBV5-4 and TRBJ2-1; TRBD1 agrees at 10 bases. The germline CDR1 and CDR2 sequences are SGHNT and YYREEE (reference sequence). This CDR3 region has 16 residues. V was pared by 4 bases and J by 6 bases, with 10 bases of the junction left unmatched. The CDR3 DNA reads TGTGCCAGCAGCCGGGCGGACAGGGGGTCCGCCAATGAGCAGTTCTTC. Protein: CASSRADRGSANEQFF.

The chain has TRBV30 and TRBJ1-4; the match to TRBD1 covers 11 bases. V was clipped by 1 base and J by 8 bases; unmatched bases: 3. Per the germline V gene, CDR1 is GTSNPN and CDR2 is SVGIG (reference sequence). The CDR3 contains 14 residues. CDR3 in DNA: TGTGCCTGGAGTGCCGGACAGGGGGCGGAAAAACTGTTTTTT. Translating gives CAWSAGQGAEKLFF.

DNA of the CDR3: TGTGCCAGCAGCCTCCTCGTTGCTGTGCCGAGCTCCTACGAGCAGTACTTC. Translating gives CASSLLVAVPSSYEQYF. V and J are TRBV7-2 and TRBJ2-7, with D hard to call. Trimming stripped 5 bases from V and 0 bases from J, with 20 bases between. Germline assignment: CDR1 SGHTA and CDR2 FQGNSA. The CDR3 contains 17 residues.

This chain connects TRBV7-9 to TRBJ2-1, with 8 nucleotides matching TRBD2. J lost 9 bases, V lost 5 bases, and 15 bases had no gene match. The CDR3 spans 16 residues. Germline CDR1 SEHNR, CDR2 FQNEAQ (reference sequence). CDR3 amino acids: CASSQLETSEGFEQFF. Here the CDR3 DNA reads TGTGCCAGCAGCCAACTAGAGACTAGCGAAGGGTTTGAGCAGTTCTTC.

The chain joins TRBV9 to TRBJ1-1; 12 positions match TRBD1. The V gene's germline CDR1 is SGDLS and CDR2 YYNGEE. The CDR3 totals 14 residues. The trim removed 2 bases at V and 6 bases at J, leaving 2 bases unmatched. The CDR3 is CASSVGTGGAEAFF. CDR3 DNA: TGTGCCAGCAGCGTCGGGACAGGGGGCGCTGAAGCTTTCTTT.

V usage is TRBV7-9 and J usage is TRBJ1-4; a possible D gene is TRBD1 (5 bases). Germline CDR1 and CDR2: SEHNR and FQNEAQ (reference sequence). This CDR3 has 14 amino acids. In DNA form, the CDR3 reads TGTGCTTCTAAGGGCCAGGGACTTAATGAAAAACTGTTTTTT. It specifies CASKGQGLNEKLFF.

The CDR3 loop reads CASSPRDPRDSYGYTF. Written as DNA, the CDR3 is TGTGCCAGCTCACCCAGAGACCCCCGGGACAGCTATGGCTACACCTTC. The V gene is TRBV18, the J gene TRBJ1-2; 7 bases agree with TRBD1. CDR1 KGHSH and CDR2 LQKENI come from the germline V gene. The CDR3 has 16 residues. V was clipped by 3 bases and J by 4 bases; unmatched bases: 11.

The chain is built from TRBV9 and TRBJ2-1; possible D gene TRBD2, 5 bases. The CDR3 loop spans 14 amino acids. V dropped 5 bases and J dropped 0 bases, with 9 bases sitting between them. The germline V gene encodes CDR1 SGDLS and CDR2 YYNGEE. The DNA for the CDR3 is TGTGCCAGCAGTTTAGCGAGCTCCTACAATGAGCAGTTCTTC. Its protein is CASSLASSYNEQFF.

This chain connects TRBV6-6 to TRBJ2-3, with D possibly matching TRBD2 (6 bases). The V gene's germline CDR1 is MNHNY and CDR2 SVGAGI (reference sequence). The CDR3 spans 12 residues. V dropped 8 bases and J dropped 1 base, with 7 bases sitting between them. The CDR3 nucleotides are TGTGCCAGCTGGGGGGGCACAGATACGCAGTATTTT. Its protein is CASWGGTDTQYF.

This clone was seen more than once but under ten times. The gene calls are TRBV5-1 and TRBJ1-2; the match to TRBD1 covers 8 bases. J gave up 4 bases and V 4 bases, and 3 bases lay outside the gene matches. Germline CDR1 reads SGHRS; CDR2 reads YFSETQ. The CDR3 contains 13 residues. CDR3 sequence reads: CASSDGQGYGYTF. The CDR3 nucleotides read TGCGCCAGCAGCGACGGACAGGGCTATGGCTACACCTTC.

This rearrangement joins TRBV6-4 to TRBJ2-6, with D unresolved. Germline assignment: CDR1 MRHNA and CDR2 SNTAGT. The CDR3 extends over 13 amino acids. V lost 0 bases and J 3 bases, leaving 0 bases between the germline ends. The CDR3 reads CASSDSGANVLTF. The CDR3 coding sequence is TGTGCCAGCAGTGACTCTGGGGCCAACGTCCTGACTTTC.

The V gene is TRBV27, the J gene TRBJ1-1; 10 bases are a match to TRBD1. The CDR3 totals 14 residues. V shed 6 bases and J 5 bases; nucleotides not matched to a gene: 6. Germline V gene lookup returns CDR1 MNHEY and CDR2 SMNVEV (reference sequence). CDR3 DNA: TGTGCCAGCAGAGGGACAGGGGCGGGGACTGAAGCTTTCTTT. It translates to CASRGTGAGTEAFF.

The V call is TRBV25-1, the J call TRBJ2-3, with unresolved D. The V and J ends lost 3 bases and 2 bases respectively, with 9 bases between them. Germline CDR1 and CDR2: MGHDK and SYGVNS. The CDR3 loop spans 14 amino acids. CDR3 sequence: CASSESIVTDTQYF. CDR3 nucleotides: TGTGCCAGCAGTGAGAGCATAGTCACAGATACGCAGTATTTT.

The rearrangement joins TRBV5-4 to TRBJ2-7; 8 bases are a match to TRBD1. CDR1 and CDR2 (germline): SGHNT, YYREEE (reference sequence). CDR3 length: 13 residues. V lost 4 bases and J lost 3; bases outside the gene matches: 3. The CDR3 here is CASSLDRVYEQYF. The DNA of the CDR3 is TGTGCCAGCAGCCTGGACAGGGTCTACGAGCAGTACTTC.

The rearrangement joins TRBV28 to TRBJ2-7; D uncertain. From germline, CDR1 is MDHEN and CDR2 SYDVKM. The V gene lost 4 bases and the J gene lost 6 bases, with 10 bases spanning the gap. CDR3 size: 12 residues. CDR3 nucleotides: TGTGCCAGCAGTTCCGCCCAGTTCGAGCAGTACTTC. This encodes CASSSAQFEQYF.

On this clone itself: This specimen includes other DNA sequences encoding the same CDR3. As DNA, the CDR3 is TGTGCCAGCAGCCAAGATGTGAGACAGGGGGGGCGAGAGCAGTACTTC. Protein product: CASSQDVRQGGREQYF. The chain recombines TRBV14 with TRBJ2-7; TRBD1 matches at 9 bases. This CDR3 is built from 16 residues. V gave up 0 bases and J gave up 7 bases; unmatched junction bases: 10. Germline assignment: CDR1 SGHDN and CDR2 FVKESK.

The chain couples TRBV9 to TRBJ2-2; 8 nucleotides agree with TRBD2. Per the germline V gene, CDR1 is SGDLS and CDR2 is YYNGEE. V gave up 2 bases and J gave up 4 bases; unmatched junction bases: 4. There are 15 residues in the CDR3. The CDR3 nucleotides read TGTGCCAGCAGCGTCACCGGGGGGGTCACCGGGGAGCTGTTTTTT. Its translation is CASSVTGGVTGELFF.

The chain uses TRBV7-2 and TRBJ1-5, with a possible D match to TRBD1 (6 bases). The germline CDR1 and CDR2 sequences are SGHTA and FQGNSA. V was cut by 3 bases and J by 1 base, with 10 bases left in between. The CDR3 is made up of 15 amino acids. The CDR3 loop reads CASSLAGGSNQPQHF. The CDR3 nucleotides read TGTGCCAGCAGCTTGGCGGGGGGCAGCAATCAGCCCCAGCATTTT. The full variable domain, completed using reference TRBV7-2 and TRBJ1-5, is GAGVSQSPSNKVTEKGKDVELRCDPISGHTALYWYRQSLGQGLEFLIYFQGNSAPDKSGLPSDRFSAERTGGSVSTLTIQRTQQEDSAVYLCASSLAGGSNQPQHFGDGTRLSIL.